Presented here are 15 T cell receptor beta chains from one specimen sequenced in a study of CD8+ T cells in alopecia areata. The sequencing template was cDNA reverse transcribed from extracted RNA. Libraries were prepared by immunoSEQ multiplex PCR; TCRdb keeps only in-frame clonotypes and omits some of them. There are around 110,000 clones in the sample, none observed a single time. The sample was lesional skin. These receptors originate from a C3H/HeJ mouse with alopecia areata. The strain is characterized by the MHC haplotype H2-k.

This clone appeared many times. Gene and germline names: mouse. Coverage ceases 4 residues before the CDR3 finishes, and the germline J gene fills in the end. The chain is built from TRBV13-3 and TRBJ2-1, with 10 bases identical to TRBD2. The V gene's germline CDR1 is NNHDY and CDR2 SYVADS. CDR3 size: 15 residues. The CDR3 DNA, read in part, is TGTGCCAGCAGTGTCCGGGACTGGGGTGGAGCT. This gives the protein CASSVRDWGGA. The full CDR3 reads CASSVRDWGGAEQFF.

This clone was detected many times. Germline and genes here are mouse. The sequence runs out 4 residues before the end of the CDR3; the remainder is reconstructed from the germline J gene. The chain couples TRBV12-2 to TRBJ2-3, with TRBD1 matching 8 bases. Germline V CDR1 and CDR2: SGHLS, HYDKME. J gave up 0 bases and V 0 bases, and 7 bases lay outside the gene matches. CDR3 length: 17 residues. The DNA read from the CDR3 is TGTGCCAGCTCTCTCCCCGACAGGGGCACTAGTGCAGAA. Protein sequence: CASSLPDRGTSAE. The whole CDR3 is CASSLPDRGTSAETLYF.

This clone was counted a few times. Mouse germline and gene names are used. From the germline J gene comes the end of the CDR3, since the read stops 4 residues before it. The rearrangement links TRBV1 to TRBJ1-1; 10 bases align to TRBD1. The germline CDR1 and CDR2 sequences are NSQYPW and LRSPGD (reference sequence). V lost 3 bases and J lost 4; bases outside the gene matches: 2. The CDR3 totals 14 residues. CDR3 residues: CTCSADRGLTEVFF. Partial CDR3 DNA: TGCACCTGCAGTGCCGACAGGGGGCTCACA.

There are a few counts of this clone. The genes are named according to mouse. The CDR3 end is not reached by the read, which stops 4 residues before it; the germline J gene fills it in. The genes are TRBV13-1 and TRBJ2-1, with 10 nucleotides matching TRBD1. Germline assignment: CDR1 NSHNY and CDR2 SYGAGN. There are 15 residues in the CDR3. V shed 2 bases and J 6 bases; nucleotides not matched to a gene: 5. CDR3: CASSEAGTGVAEQFF. The part of the CDR3 DNA that was read is TGTGCCAGCAGTGAGGCCGGGACAGGGGTTGCT.

This clone turned up a few times. Genes and germline come from the mouse. The CDR3 end lies 4 residues beyond the end of the read and is filled in from the germline J gene. The V and J genes are TRBV12-2 and TRBJ2-7, with D possibly being TRBD1 (5 bases). Trimming removed 0 bases at V and 0 bases at J, with 11 bases between. The CDR3 has 15 amino acids. CDR1 is SGHLS and CDR2 is HYDKME in the germline V gene. The part of the CDR3 DNA that was read is TGTGCCAGCTCTCTCCCTCCGGACAACTCCTAT. Translating it yields CASSLPPDNSY. In full, the CDR3 is CASSLPPDNSYEQYF.

A word on this clone: TCRdb and the translated DNA give different amino acids at residue 12; the protein presented here is the one translated from the DNA. The gene names here belong to mouse. The observed sequence ends 3 residues before the CDR3 terminus, with the missing tail filled in from the germline J gene. The rearrangement links TRBV31 to TRBJ1-3; D is perhaps TRBD1 (6 bases). V was clipped by 2 bases and J by 0 bases, with 11 bases between them. The germline V gene has CDR1 GKSSPN and CDR2 SITVG. This CDR3 comprises 15 residues. Here the CDR3 reads CAWSAGTLSGNTLYF. The part of the CDR3 DNA that was read is TGTGCCTGGAGTGCCGGGACACTTTCTGGAAATACG.

This clone has only a few counts. Mouse names are used for the genes. CDR3 region: CASSDDRDLNERLFF. CDR3 bases read: TGTGCCAGCAGTGATGACAGGGACCTCAACGAA. The chain carries TRBV13-3 and TRBJ1-4; tentative D call: TRBD1 (6 bases). The read ends 4 residues early relative to the CDR3; the germline J gene fills the gap. The CDR3 contains 15 residues. Germline V gene lookup returns CDR1 NNHDY and CDR2 SYVADS. V lost 0 bases, J lost 4 bases, and 10 bases lay in between.

This clone was counted only a few times. At residue 15, TCRdb's protein is not the same as the translated DNA, so the protein here was read from the DNA. These gene names are mouse names. With the read ending 3 residues before the CDR3 end, the germline J gene is used to fill in that end. The V call is TRBV1, the J call TRBJ1-6, with 11 bases that match TRBD1. Being an ORF, TRBJ1-6 has a function that is uncertain. The CDR3 loop spans 18 amino acids. The germline V gene has CDR1 NSQYPW and CDR2 LRSPGD (reference sequence). The ends lost 3 bases at V and 5 bases at J; junction bases unmatched: 9. The DNA read from the CDR3 is TGCACCTGCAGTGCCGCCTCCGGGACAGGGGGAGATAATTCGCCC. Translated: CTCSAASGTGGDNSP. From start to end, the CDR3 is CTCSAASGTGGDNSPLYF.

On this clone: Mouse names are used for the genes. The CDR3 is cut off 4 residues early in the read; its end comes from the germline J gene. V usage is TRBV13-3 and J usage is TRBJ2-4; tentatively, D is TRBD2 (7 bases). V shed 0 bases and J shed 2 bases, with 10 bases lying between them. Germline-derived CDR1 and CDR2 are NNHDY and SYVADS. The CDR3 runs 15 residues. The part of the CDR3 DNA that was read is TGTGCCAGCAGTGATGCGGGGGGCCTTCAAAAC. Translating gives CASSDAGGLQN. The whole CDR3 protein is CASSDAGGLQNTLYF.

In this sample, this clone turned up a few times. Mouse germline and gene names are used. The read ends 4 residues shy of where the CDR3 ends; the end is completed using the germline J gene. The chain has TRBV13-2 and TRBJ2-1; TRBD2 agrees at 14 bases. V gave up 8 bases and J gave up 6 bases; unmatched junction bases: 4. Per the germline V gene, CDR1 is NNHNN and CDR2 is SYGAGS (reference sequence). The CDR3 is 14 residues long. CDR3 amino acids: CARGTGGAPAEQFF. The sequenced CDR3 bases are TGTGCCAGGGGGACTGGGGGGGCGCCTGCT.

As concerns this clone: Gene names denote mouse genes. The read comes to an end 4 residues before the CDR3 does, leaving the germline J gene to fill in the end. The chain joins TRBV19 to TRBJ2-2; 9 nucleotides align to TRBD2. Germline CDR1 FNHDT, CDR2 SITEND (reference sequence). V shed 1 base and J 1 base; nucleotides not matched to a gene: 5. The CDR3 has 17 residues. The CDR3 sequence is CASSINWGVLNTGQLYF. CDR3 bases read: TGTGCCAGCAGTATAAACTGGGGGGTCCTAAACACCGGG.

Concerning this clone: Gene and germline names: mouse. The CDR3 sequence is CASSDAREDAEQFF. Incomplete CDR3 DNA: TGTGCCAGCAGTGATGCCAGGGAGGATGCT. The chain couples TRBV13-3 to TRBJ2-1; D may be TRBD1 (5 bases). Read data end 4 residues before the CDR3 end; the end is taken from the germline J gene. The germline gives CDR1 NNHDY, CDR2 SYVADS. V gave up 0 bases and J gave up 5 bases, with 9 bases separating them. The CDR3 sequence is 14 residues long.

To note about this clone: Gene and germline names: mouse. The read is 4 residues too short to cover the CDR3 end, so that end is filled in from the germline J gene. V usage is TRBV13-3 and J usage is TRBJ2-1; 7 bases are shared with TRBD1. Germline V gene sequence: CDR1 NNHDY, CDR2 SYVADS. This CDR3 has 15 amino acids. V was pared by 3 bases and J by 3 bases, with 6 bases of the junction left unmatched. CDR3 DNA (partial): TGTGCCAGCAGTGGCAGGGGGACGGGCTATGCT. Protein: CASSGRGTGYA. The entire CDR3 protein is CASSGRGTGYAEQFF.

A remark on this clone: Gene names follow the mouse nomenclature. The observed sequence ends 4 residues before the CDR3 terminus, with the missing tail filled in from the germline J gene. The chain employs TRBV13-3 and TRBJ2-3; the match to TRBD2 covers 11 bases. Losses at the gene ends were 2 bases for V and 0 bases for J; bases not matched to a gene: 5. This CDR3 has 17 residues. Germline V gene data show CDR1 as NNHDY and CDR2 as SYVADS. The part of the CDR3 DNA that was read is TGTGCCAGCAGTGAAGGGGGACTGGGGGCGAGTGCAGAA. This codes for CASSEGGLGASAE. Given in full, the CDR3 is CASSEGGLGASAETLYF.

This clone was counted only a few times. Mouse gene names apply. Read coverage stops 4 residues before the CDR3 terminus; the germline J gene supplies the remainder. The chain couples TRBV13-3 to TRBJ2-1, with a tentative D call TRBD1 (6 bases). The CDR3 runs to 12 residues. Germline-derived CDR1 and CDR2 are NNHDY and SYVADS. With 10 bases removed from V and 4 bases from J, the gap between germline ends came to 12 bases. CDR3 loop: CASRDKYAEQFF. CDR3 DNA, as far as it was read: TGTGCCTCCCGGGACAAATATGCT.